This T cell receptor (beta chain) appears in the sequencing data of a study of response to subunit inactivated influenza vaccine (dated by TCRdb to 2017 to 2018). For the wider study: To follow how T cells responded to a trivalent subunit inactivated influenza vaccine, the researchers relied on deep quantitative profiling of the T cell receptor repertoire. Summary of the overall study and its limitations: The authors proposed that each seasonal influenza vaccination may bring in only a limited number of new T cells.

Trimming at the junction amounts to 1 base on V and 0 bases on J, and the germline ends lie 7 bases apart. The CDR3 contains 14 residues, cysteine and phenylalanine counted. CDR3 DNA only is kept here, 42 bases in frame from base 1. Reading the germline V gene gives CDR1 SGHRS and CDR2 YFSETQ. This clonotype turned up a few times. The clone's antigen remains unknown. It has no much larger one-base neighbor in the sample; base qualities were not kept. The library was generated by RT-PCR. Sequencer: Illumina HiSeq 2500. The raw public data were reprocessed by TCRdb itself: fastp quality trimming at Q25, MiXCR clonotype calling, in-frame beta chains only. Each record represents a unique CDR3 protein, reported with the most common genes and DNA among its rows. This sample holds around 710,000 distinct CDR3 sequences; about 15% were observed only once. Of the sample, roughly 6.4% falls within the top ten clones.

The sequence was collected from a man between 50 and 59 years old who received an inactivated influenza vaccine. Donor details come from another sample of the same person, matched by shared clones. Sequenced here: PBMCs from blood, sampled around two weeks before vaccination. The rearrangement combines TRBV5-1 with TRBJ1-1; the D gene assignment is ambiguous. The CDR3 loop reads CASSLYDVNTEAFF. The DNA sequence is given as TGCGCCAGCAGCTTGTACGACGTGAACACTGAAGCTTTCTTT.